These 4 T cell receptor beta chains were all obtained from the same sample, sequenced in a study of shared clonotypes between healthy human individuals. The repertoire was sequenced with immunoSEQ multiplex PCR; TCRdb's copy has only in-frame clones and lacks some. The table lists roughly 700,000 clones, about 92% of them singletons. Sequencing was performed on memory CD8+ T cells from PBMCs. Indicated subset: CD45RO+ cells pooled with CCR7-negative TemRA cells. The receptor set was obtained from a man aged 18 to 30 in good health. Some clones in this sample may be carry-over from other donors' samples.

The chain carries TRBV6-1 and TRBJ1-1; D is possibly TRBD1 (6 bases). The V end lost 3 bases, the J end lost 8 bases, and 16 bases lay between the germline ends. This CDR3 is built from 14 residues. CDR1 and CDR2 (germline): MNHNS, SASEGT. This CDR3 reads CASSETGANAEAFF. CDR3 bases: TGTGCCAGCAGTGAGACGGGGGCAAACGCAGAAGCTTTCTTT.

The chain has TRBV10-1 and TRBJ1-1, with D perhaps TRBD1 (5 bases). Trimming removed 3 bases at V and 0 bases at J, with 8 bases between. Germline V lookup: CDR1 WNHNN, CDR2 SYGVQD (reference sequence). The length of the CDR3 is 14 residues. The CDR3 loop is CASSDPGMNTEAFF. CDR3 nucleotides: TGCGCCAGCAGTGATCCAGGGATGAACACTGAAGCTTTCTTT.

The chain joins TRBV12-5 to TRBJ1-1; 7 bases align to TRBD1. The germline V gene has CDR1 LGHNT and CDR2 FRNRAP. The CDR3 spans 16 residues. The V segment lost 1 base and the J segment 3 bases; nucleotides outside the gene matches: 8. Here the CDR3 DNA reads TGTGCTAGTGGTTTGGCCGCCCTACAGGGGTACACTGAAGCTTTCTTT. Its protein product is CASGLAALQGYTEAFF.

This clone has a single count. J is TRBJ2-3 and V is TRBV28, with a possible D match to TRBD1 (6 bases). This CDR3 contains 18 residues. The germline V and J ends were trimmed by 2 bases and 0 bases, with 18 bases remaining between them. Germline CDR1 MDHEN, CDR2 SYDVKM. Here the CDR3 reads CASSLMTGQIGSTDTQYF. CDR3 in DNA: TGTGCCAGCAGTTTAATGACCGGACAGATCGGTAGCACAGATACGCAGTATTTT.